What follows are 21 T cell receptor beta chains derived from one specimen sequenced in a study of shared clonotypes between healthy human individuals. Repertoires were generated with immunoSEQ multiplex PCR, while TCRdb's copy carries only in-frame clones and drops some. The profile shows approximately 2.1 million clones, 85% to 95% of them singletons. Sequenced material: naive CD4+ T cells from PBMCs. Subset of the sample: CD45RA+ positively selected. These receptor sequences come from a man between 18 and 29 years old in good health. Some clones in this sample may be carry-over from other donors' samples.

This clone was seen a single time. CDR3 loop: CASSESRYPYEQYF. CDR3 nucleotide sequence: TGTGCCAGCAGTGAATCTCGCTACCCCTACGAGCAGTACTTC. The J gene is TRBJ2-7, the V gene TRBV6-1; D gene uncertain. The CDR3 extends over 14 amino acids. Germline CDR1 reads MNHNS; CDR2 reads SASEGT. Between the trimmed V and J ends, which lost 2 bases and 2 bases, there was a span of 10 bases.

This chain uses TRBV2 with TRBJ2-3; no clear D. Germline CDR1 and CDR2: SNHLY and FYNNEI. The V end was cut by 3 bases, the J end by 5 bases, with 12 bases between. The CDR3 extends over 14 amino acids. The CDR3 reads CASSERTDEDTQYF. The CDR3 nucleotides are TGTGCCAGCAGTGAGCGGACGGATGAAGATACGCAGTATTTT.

V gene TRBV5-8 combines with J gene TRBJ1-2, with a possible D match to TRBD1 (5 bases). The germline V and J ends were trimmed by 4 bases and 4 bases, with 17 bases remaining between them. CDR3 length: 15 residues. Germline CDR1 reads SGHTS; CDR2 reads YDEGEE. The chain's CDR3 is CASSPTGGTVYGYTF. CDR3 nucleotides: TGTGCCAGCAGCCCCACGGGGGGGACCGTCTATGGCTACACCTTC. The entire variable domain, with the rest obtained from reference TRBV5-8 and TRBJ1-2, is as follows: EAGVTQSPTHLIKTRGQQATLRCSPISGHTSVYWYQQALGLGLQFLLWYDEGEERNRGNFPPRFSGRQFPNYSSELNVNALELEDSALYLCASSPTGGTVYGYTFGSGTRLTVV.

The chain couples TRBV5-4 to TRBJ1-1; 9 nucleotides align to TRBD1. J was trimmed by 1 base and V by 6 bases; bases with no gene match: 13. The CDR3 is 17 residues long. Germline values: CDR1 SGHNT, CDR2 YYREEE (reference sequence). The CDR3 loop reads CASMGGQGGDSNTEAFF. The CDR3 DNA reads TGTGCCAGCATGGGGGGACAGGGCGGCGATTCGAACACTGAAGCTTTCTTT. Complete variable domain (other parts from reference TRBV5-4 and TRBJ1-1): ETGVTQSPTHLIKTRGQQVTLRCSSQSGHNTVSWYQQALGQGPQFIFQYYREEENGRGNFPPRFSGLQFPNYSSELNVNALELDDSALYLCASMGGQGGDSNTEAFFGQGTRLTVV.

The chain has TRBV5-4 and TRBJ2-1, with 8 bases fitting TRBD2. There are 17 residues in the CDR3. The ends lost 6 bases at V and 4 bases at J; junction bases unmatched: 15. The germline gives CDR1 SGHNT, CDR2 YYREEE (reference sequence). The CDR3 loop reads CASTLAGGETWYNEQFF. The CDR3 DNA reads TGTGCCAGCACCCTGGCGGGGGGAGAGACATGGTACAATGAGCAGTTCTTC.

The V and J genes are TRBV9 and TRBJ1-3; 11 nucleotides match TRBD1. After removal of 0 bases from V and 2 bases from J, the junction contained 4 bases not matched to a gene. The CDR3 runs to 17 residues. Germline V lookup: CDR1 SGDLS, CDR2 YYNGEE. The CDR3 protein is CASSVEGTGGTGNTIYF. Written as DNA, the CDR3 is TGTGCCAGCAGCGTAGAGGGGACAGGGGGAACTGGAAACACCATATATTTT.

V is TRBV6-1 and J is TRBJ2-7; 7 bases agree with TRBD1. The germline gives CDR1 MNHNS, CDR2 SASEGT. V was pared by 5 bases and J by 0 bases, with 7 bases of the junction left unmatched. The CDR3 is 15 amino acids. The CDR3 coding sequence is TGTGCCAGCAGTACCCCAGACAGGGACTCCTACGAGCAGTACTTC. It encodes CASSTPDRDSYEQYF.

The V and J genes are TRBV4-1 and TRBJ2-1; 9 nucleotides align to TRBD1. The V and J ends lost 2 bases and 9 bases, in that order; junction bases with no gene match: 5. This CDR3 comprises 14 residues. From germline, CDR1 is MGHRA and CDR2 YSYEKL. CDR3 DNA: TGCGCCAGCAGCCAATCCGGGACAGGGCTTGAGCAGTTCTTC. It encodes CASSQSGTGLEQFF.

The gene calls are TRBV6-6 and TRBJ2-7, with D unclear. Trimming took 6 bases from V and 3 from J, leaving 9 bases between them. CDR3 length equals 12 residues. Germline V gene sequence: CDR1 MNHNY, CDR2 SVGAGI (reference sequence). CDR3 sequence (DNA): TGTGCCAGCAGAAGCCGTTACTACGAGCAGTACTTC. Translated: CASRSRYYEQYF.

Only one count was recorded for this clone. The genes are TRBV4-1 and TRBJ2-7; D gene ambiguous. V was pared by 4 bases and J by 4 bases, with 17 bases between. This CDR3 spans 15 amino acids. Looked up from germline, CDR1 is MGHRA and CDR2 is YSYEKL. CDR3: CASSRARDRAYEQYF. The CDR3 DNA is TGCGCCAGCAGCCGCGCCCGAGACCGGGCATACGAGCAGTACTTC.

The gene calls are TRBV6-5 and TRBJ1-2; weak D call: TRBD1 (6 bases). There are 11 residues in the CDR3. V lost 5 bases, J lost 8 bases, and 9 bases lay in between. CDR1 MNHEY and CDR2 SVGAGI come from the germline V gene. CDR3 sequence (DNA): TGTGCCAGCAGTAGGCAGGGGGGCTACACCTTC. Its protein is CASSRQGGYTF.

The chain uses TRBV18 and TRBJ2-5, with unresolved D. CDR3 length: 13 amino acids. CDR1 KGHSH and CDR2 LQKENI come from the germline V gene. V shed 4 bases and J shed 4 bases, with 10 bases lying between them. CDR3 coding DNA: TGTGCCAGCTCACGAGGCGGCGGAGAGACCCAGTACTTC. Translated, it gives CASSRGGGETQYF.

The gene calls are TRBV2 and TRBJ2-1; perhaps TRBD1 as D (5 bases). V was trimmed by 1 base and J by 8 bases, leaving 12 bases between them. Germline CDR1 and CDR2: SNHLY and FYNNEI. The CDR3 length is 14 residues. For the CDR3, the DNA is TGTGCCAGCAGTGAAGGGCCAAGGGGATATGAGCAGTTCTTC. This translates into CASSEGPRGYEQFF.

The gene calls are TRBV27 and TRBJ1-2; weak D call: TRBD1 (5 bases). CDR1 MNHEY and CDR2 SMNVEV come from the germline V gene (reference sequence). V was shortened by 8 bases and J by 4 bases, with 20 bases between the two germline ends. The CDR3 spans 15 residues. CDR3 sequence reads: CASRNYPGTAYGYTF. The CDR3 region has the DNA TGTGCCAGCCGGAATTACCCCGGGACCGCCTATGGCTACACCTTC.

V and J are TRBV25-1 and TRBJ1-4; TRBD1 matches at 7 bases. Trimming removed 4 bases from V and 7 bases from J; junction bases left unmatched: 9. Germline V CDR1 and CDR2: MGHDK, SYGVNS. This CDR3 spans 15 amino acids. CDR3 amino acids: CASSARGSLGEKLFF. DNA for the CDR3: TGTGCCAGCAGTGCCAGGGGGTCCCTTGGTGAAAAACTGTTTTTT.

This clone was counted a single time. J is TRBJ2-1 and V is TRBV28; TRBD2 might be the D (6 bases). The CDR3 is made up of 12 amino acids. Between the trimmed V and J ends, which lost 6 bases and 6 bases, there was a span of 9 bases. Germline CDR1 and CDR2: MDHEN and SYDVKM. The CDR3 bases are TGTGCCAGCAGCCGGGACTTCAATGAGCAGTTCTTC. As protein: CASSRDFNEQFF. Based on the CDR3 plus reference TRBV28 and TRBJ2-1, the full variable domain is DVKVTQSSRYLVKRTGEKVFLECVQDMDHENMFWYRQDPGLGLRLIYFSYDVKMKEKGDIPEGYSVSREKKERFSLILESASTNQTSMYLCASSRDFNEQFFGPGTRLTVL.

The DNA for the CDR3 is TGCGCCAGCAGCTTGGTTCAGGGGGGCCAAGAGACCCAGTACTTC. It yields the protein CASSLVQGGQETQYF. The chain has TRBV5-1 and TRBJ2-5; perhaps TRBD1 as D (7 bases). The CDR3 covers 15 residues. Trimming pared 0 bases from V and 1 base from J, leaving 10 bases between. Germline loops: CDR1 SGHRS, CDR2 YFSETQ.

As concerns this clone: The sample contains more than one DNA sequence encoding this CDR3. The chain carries TRBV29-1 and TRBJ2-5, with 9 bases lining up with TRBD2. V was clipped by 2 bases and J by 5 bases; unmatched bases: 3. Germline V gives CDR1 SQVTM, CDR2 ANQGSEA. This CDR3 region has 13 residues. CDR3 nucleotides: TGCAGCGTTGAAAGGCTAGCGGGGGAGACCCAGTACTTC. It yields the protein CSVERLAGETQYF. Based on the CDR3 plus reference TRBV29-1 and TRBJ2-5, the full variable domain is SAVISQKPSRDICQRGTSLTIQCQVDSQVTMMFWYRQQPGQSLTLIATANQGSEATYESGFVIDKFPISRPNLTFSTLTVSNMSPEDSSIYLCSVERLAGETQYFGPGTRLLVL.

About this clone itself: Other DNA sequences in this sample translate to the same CDR3. The rearrangement joins TRBV7-2 to TRBJ2-5, with TRBD1 matching over 8 bases. The length of the CDR3 is 14 residues. After removal of 5 bases from V and 1 base from J, the junction contained 3 bases not matched to a gene. Germline lookup yields CDR1 SGHTA and CDR2 FQGNSA. CDR3 coding DNA: TGTGCCAGCAGCCTGGGACAGGCCCAAGAGACCCAGTACTTC. Protein sequence: CASSLGQAQETQYF.

This chain links TRBV11-1 with TRBJ2-7; D unclear. The CDR3 is made up of 15 amino acids. CDR1 and CDR2 from the germline V gene are SGHAT and FQDESV (reference sequence). The V end was cut by 5 bases, the J end by 3 bases, with 17 bases between. CDR3 amino acids: CASSPRYGQLYEQYF. CDR3 sequence (DNA): TGTGCCAGCAGCCCCCGTTACGGGCAACTCTACGAGCAGTACTTC.

The V and J genes are TRBV5-6 and TRBJ2-7, with a weak D call TRBD1 (5 bases). The germline V and J ends were trimmed by 0 bases and 0 bases, with 19 bases remaining between them. CDR1 SGHDT and CDR2 YYEEEE come from the germline V gene. This CDR3 spans 18 amino acids. The CDR3 bases are TGTGCCAGCAGCTTGGACCCACACAGGTCCTCAAGCTCCTACGAGCAGTACTTC. This sequence encodes CASSLDPHRSSSSYEQYF.